This TCR beta chain was retrieved from a study of blood T cells in healthy people across ages. Study-wide results and caveats: Estimates based on one million T cells were treated as lower bounds. Observed TCR beta diversity per million T cells went down as age went up. This fall followed a roughly linear course with age.

The germline V gene has CDR1 DFQATT and CDR2 SNEGSKA (reference sequence). The CDR3 is made up of 14 amino acids. V was trimmed by 5 bases and J by 3 bases, leaving 15 bases between them. Together with a sample-barcoded 5' primer, a J-beta primer mix was included in a second PCR lasting roughly 6 to 12 cycles. TCRdb re-derived calls from the 5' RACE reads in MiXCR, one entry per CDR3 protein. The repertoire has 650,000 to 1,000,000 distinct CDR3 sequences, around 36% of them found once; the top ten carry approximately 12%. This clonotype was observed many times. Its antigen is unidentified. This chain links TRBV20-1 with TRBJ2-3; possibly TRBD2 for D (6 bases). The TCR originated in a young man in good health. Input material: blood. This chain's CDR3 is CSALPGRGTDTQYF. The DNA of the CDR3 is TGCAGTGCTCTCCCGGGGCGGGGTACAGATACGCAGTATTTT.